This T cell receptor beta chain was sequenced for a study of shared clonotypes between healthy human individuals. The germline V gene encodes CDR1 SGHRS and CDR2 YFSETQ. Trimming stripped 3 bases from V and 8 bases from J, with 16 bases between. CDR3 length: 14 residues. Method: immunoSEQ multiplex PCR; TCRdb's copy keeps in-frame clones and lacks some. The sample has some 350,000 clones; over 65% are singletons. Sequenced material: memory CD4+ T cells sorted from blood. Noted subset: CD45RA-negative fraction. V usage is TRBV5-1 and J usage is TRBJ2-3, with a weak D call TRBD2 (5 bases). This TCR was sampled from a man under 40 in good health. CDR3: CASSSGEILLTQYF. The CDR3 coding sequence is TGCGCCAGCAGCTCCGGGGAAATTCTCCTTACGCAGTATTTT.